The rows below give T cell receptor beta chains drawn from one sample of a study of identical twins. Using its own MiXCR run on the 5' RACE reads, TCRdb lists one record per CDR3 protein. The sample yields a few hundred thousand distinct CDR3 sequences, more than 20% seen once. These data were also filed under a second study, of T cells expressing NK-cell markers.

Sequencing input: CD4+ T cells sorted from blood. These receptors all stem from a woman aged 18-29 years in good health. CDR3s include the opening cysteine and the closing phenylalanine or tryptophan. Each record gives: CDR3 length, clone size, J gene, V gene, D gene, CDR3 protein, CDR3 DNA. The D gene is left open where the match is weak. Size is stated for part of the rows, as once, few or many counts, or as a class when the clone is expanded.

cdr3_length: 15
clone_size: -
j_call: TRBJ2-1
v_call: TRBV7-9
d_call: -
cdr3_aa: CASSPGRHSYNEQFF
cdr3_nt: TGTGCCAGCAGCCCCGGACGCCATTCCTACAATGAGCAGTTCTTC

cdr3_length: 13
clone_size: few
j_call: TRBJ1-6
v_call: TRBV29-1
d_call: -
cdr3_aa: CSVSGGLDSPLHF
cdr3_nt: TGCAGCGTTAGCGGCGGTCTAGATTCACCCCTCCACTTT

cdr3_length: 18
clone_size: -
j_call: TRBJ2-7
v_call: TRBV6-2/TRBV6-3
d_call: TRBD2
cdr3_aa: CASRNLRTSGQPTYEQYF
cdr3_nt: TGTGCCAGCAGAAACCTCCGGACTAGCGGACAACCCACCTACGAGCAGTACTTC

cdr3_length: 16
clone_size: -
j_call: TRBJ2-5
v_call: TRBV12-3/TRBV12-4
d_call: -
cdr3_aa: CASSPRGGRTTETQYF
cdr3_nt: TGTGCCAGCAGTCCTCGGGGAGGCCGAACGACGGAGACCCAGTACTTC

cdr3_length: 12
clone_size: once
j_call: TRBJ2-1
v_call: TRBV20-1
d_call: TRBD2
cdr3_aa: CSARRRAGGKFF
cdr3_nt: TGCAGTGCTAGAAGGAGAGCGGGGGGGAAGTTCTTC

cdr3_length: 13
clone_size: -
j_call: TRBJ1-1
v_call: TRBV11-2
d_call: -
cdr3_aa: CASSFRGRAEAFF
cdr3_nt: TGTGCCAGCAGCTTCAGGGGCCGGGCTGAAGCTTTCTTT

cdr3_length: 15
clone_size: many
j_call: TRBJ2-7
v_call: TRBV4-3
d_call: -
cdr3_aa: CASSQDREHDYEQYF
cdr3_nt: TGCGCCAGCAGCCAAGATAGAGAACACGACTACGAGCAGTACTTC

cdr3_length: 13
clone_size: few
j_call: TRBJ2-3
v_call: TRBV11-3
d_call: -
cdr3_aa: CASSVERGRTQYF
cdr3_nt: TGTGCCAGCAGCGTTGAACGGGGGAGGACGCAGTATTTT

cdr3_length: 16
clone_size: few
j_call: TRBJ1-2
v_call: TRBV20-1
d_call: -
cdr3_aa: CSAVKDAGTPHYGYTF
cdr3_nt: TGCAGTGCTGTGAAGGACGCCGGAACACCACACTATGGCTACACCTTC

cdr3_length: 14
clone_size: few
j_call: TRBJ2-1
v_call: TRBV9
d_call: -
cdr3_aa: CASSVDGDTNEQFF
cdr3_nt: TGTGCCAGCAGCGTAGATGGGGACACGAATGAGCAGTTCTTC

cdr3_length: 13
clone_size: -
j_call: TRBJ1-4
v_call: TRBV7-9
d_call: -
cdr3_aa: CASNVATNEKLFF
cdr3_nt: TGTGCCAGCAACGTTGCAACTAATGAAAAACTGTTTTTT

cdr3_length: 14
clone_size: few
j_call: TRBJ1-3
v_call: TRBV25-1
d_call: -
cdr3_aa: CASSGSRGGNTIYF
cdr3_nt: TGTGCCAGCAGTGGGAGTAGAGGAGGAAACACCATATATTTT

cdr3_length: 18
clone_size: -
j_call: TRBJ2-3
v_call: TRBV11-2
d_call: TRBD1
cdr3_aa: CASSLYPWDRVGRDTQYF
cdr3_nt: TGTGCCAGCAGCTTATATCCCTGGGACAGGGTAGGAAGGGATACGCAGTATTTT

cdr3_length: 14
clone_size: few
j_call: TRBJ2-7
v_call: TRBV5-6
d_call: -
cdr3_aa: CASSLVHGTYEQYF
cdr3_nt: TGTGCCAGCAGCTTAGTTCACGGGACCTACGAGCAGTACTTC

cdr3_length: 12
clone_size: many
j_call: TRBJ1-2
v_call: TRBV10-2
d_call: -
cdr3_aa: CASAGAGYGYTF
cdr3_nt: TGCGCCAGCGCCGGGGCCGGCTATGGCTACACCTTC

cdr3_length: 18
clone_size: few
j_call: TRBJ1-5
v_call: TRBV27
d_call: -
cdr3_aa: CASSAIPVGGRDRKPQHF
cdr3_nt: TGTGCCAGCAGTGCTATCCCCGTCGGGGGAAGGGATAGAAAGCCCCAGCATTTT

cdr3_length: 11
clone_size: few
j_call: TRBJ2-7
v_call: TRBV5-1
d_call: -
cdr3_aa: CASSLATEQYF
cdr3_nt: TGCGCCAGCAGCTTGGCAACAGAGCAGTACTTC

cdr3_length: 17
clone_size: -
j_call: TRBJ2-3
v_call: TRBV7-9
d_call: -
cdr3_aa: CASSSRTGTPSTDTQYF
cdr3_nt: TGTGCCAGCAGCTCACGCACCGGGACTCCTAGCACAGATACGCAGTATTTT

cdr3_length: 16
clone_size: -
j_call: TRBJ1-1
v_call: TRBV5-1
d_call: TRBD1
cdr3_aa: CASSLGPGGVGAEAFF
cdr3_nt: TGCGCCAGCAGCTTGGGGCCAGGGGGCGTTGGGGCTGAAGCTTTCTTT

cdr3_length: 14
clone_size: few
j_call: TRBJ2-7
v_call: TRBV5-1
d_call: -
cdr3_aa: CASSLLISASEQYF
cdr3_nt: TGCGCCAGCAGCTTGTTGATATCAGCTTCCGAGCAGTACTTC

cdr3_length: 15
clone_size: few
j_call: TRBJ2-3
v_call: TRBV11-2
d_call: -
cdr3_aa: CASSLGGGGSDTQYF
cdr3_nt: TGTGCCAGCAGCCTCGGGGGCGGGGGATCGGATACGCAGTATTTT

cdr3_length: 17
clone_size: -
j_call: TRBJ2-1
v_call: TRBV21-1
d_call: -
cdr3_aa: CASSTLVKRLKYNEQFF
cdr3_nt: TGTGCCAGCAGCACCCTAGTTAAGCGGCTGAAATACAATGAGCAGTTCTTC

cdr3_length: 12
clone_size: -
j_call: TRBJ2-5
v_call: TRBV5-1
d_call: -
cdr3_aa: CASSAVRETQYF
cdr3_nt: TGCGCCAGCAGCGCCGTCCGGGAGACCCAGTACTTC

cdr3_length: 13
clone_size: few
j_call: TRBJ2-5
v_call: TRBV24-1
d_call: TRBD2
cdr3_aa: CATSGASGETQYF
cdr3_nt: TGTGCCACCAGTGGGGCTAGCGGGGAGACCCAGTACTTC

cdr3_length: 14
clone_size: -
j_call: TRBJ1-1
v_call: TRBV5-1
d_call: -
cdr3_aa: CASSLGSGTWQAFF
cdr3_nt: TGCGCCAGCAGCTTGGGGTCAGGGACCTGGCAGGCTTTCTTT

cdr3_length: 13
clone_size: -
j_call: TRBJ2-5
v_call: TRBV19
d_call: -
cdr3_aa: CASSIDGEETQYF
cdr3_nt: TGTGCCAGTAGTATCGACGGCGAAGAGACCCAGTACTTC

cdr3_length: 17
clone_size: few
j_call: TRBJ2-3
v_call: TRBV7-9
d_call: -
cdr3_aa: CASRFRPGLRSTDTQYF
cdr3_nt: TGTGCCAGCAGGTTCCGTCCAGGGCTTCGTAGCACAGATACGCAGTATTTT

cdr3_length: 16
clone_size: few
j_call: TRBJ2-3
v_call: TRBV28
d_call: TRBD2
cdr3_aa: CASLPSQAGELDTQYF
cdr3_nt: TGTGCCAGCTTACCCTCTCAGGCGGGAGAACTAGATACGCAGTATTTT

cdr3_length: 13
clone_size: -
j_call: TRBJ1-5
v_call: TRBV10-2
d_call: -
cdr3_aa: CASSERDHQPQHF
cdr3_nt: TGCGCCAGCAGTGAACGGGATCATCAGCCCCAGCATTTT

cdr3_length: 17
clone_size: few
j_call: TRBJ2-5
v_call: TRBV20-1
d_call: TRBD2
cdr3_aa: CSASPTQGRGGKETQYF
cdr3_nt: TGCAGTGCTAGTCCCACCCAAGGGCGGGGGGGCAAAGAGACCCAGTACTTC

cdr3_length: 15
clone_size: few
j_call: TRBJ2-7
v_call: TRBV2
d_call: -
cdr3_aa: CASTPGGGHLGEQYF
cdr3_nt: TGTGCCAGCACCCCAGGTGGGGGGCATCTGGGTGAGCAGTACTTC